Presented here are 7 T cell receptor beta chains from one specimen sequenced in a study of technical replicates of blood from a few donors. Clones were sequenced by immunoSEQ multiplex PCR, and TCRdb holds only the in-frame ones, with some missing. The table shows over 75,000 clones, with roughly 95% occurring only once. The material sequenced was T cells isolated from PBMCs. Receptors originate from a human donor in good health.

The rearrangement joins TRBV19 to TRBJ2-7; a possible D gene is TRBD1 (5 bases). The germline V gene has CDR1 LNHDA and CDR2 SQIVND (reference sequence). The CDR3 runs to 14 residues. The ends were cut back, 3 bases at V and 3 bases at J, with 12 bases in the middle. CDR3 region: CASSIGDSNYEQYF. For the CDR3, the DNA is TGTGCCAGTAGTATCGGCGACAGTAACTACGAGCAGTACTTC.

The chain carries TRBV10-3 and TRBJ1-4, with D possibly being TRBD1 (6 bases). Deletions cut 3 bases from V and 8 bases from J, with 19 bases between. The germline gives CDR1 ENHRY, CDR2 SYGVKD. CDR3 length: 16 residues. The CDR3 nucleotides are TGTGCCATCAGTGATTTCGGACAGATGGACGGGGAAAAACTGTTTTTT. It translates to CAISDFGQMDGEKLFF.

The chain links TRBV19 to TRBJ2-1, with TRBD2 as a possible D gene (5 bases). Germline lookup yields CDR1 LNHDA and CDR2 SQIVND (reference sequence). The CDR3 covers 14 residues. V lost 3 bases and J lost 5, with 11 bases in between. The CDR3 nucleotides read TGTGCCAGTAGTATTTTAAGCGGAAACAATGAGCAGTTCTTC. This gives the protein CASSILSGNNEQFF.

The chain couples TRBV5-4 to TRBJ2-6; 8 bases align to TRBD1. J lost 2 bases, V lost 5 bases, and 3 bases had no gene match. CDR1 is SGHNT and CDR2 is YYREEE in the germline V gene (reference sequence). The length of the CDR3 is 15 residues. The CDR3 spells CASRLTGAGANVLTF. The CDR3, as DNA: TGTGCCAGCAGGCTGACAGGGGCTGGGGCCAACGTCCTGACTTTC.

The chain is built from TRBV9 and TRBJ2-7; 9 bases are a match to TRBD1. CDR3 length equals 15 residues. J was trimmed by 7 bases and V by 3 bases; bases with no gene match: 11. Germline V gene sequence: CDR1 SGDLS, CDR2 YYNGEE. For the CDR3, the DNA is TGTGCCAGCAGCGCTCCCGGGACAGGGTTTCGGGAGCAGTACTTC. Its protein is CASSAPGTGFREQYF.

The V and J genes are TRBV30 and TRBJ2-7; D is uncertain. The CDR3 spans 11 residues. The germline V gene encodes CDR1 GTSNPN and CDR2 SVGIG (reference sequence). The germline V and J ends were trimmed by 1 base and 4 bases, with 5 bases remaining between them. The CDR3 DNA reads as TGTGCCTGGAGTGCCTATTACGAGCAGTACTTC. Translated, it gives CAWSAYYEQYF. The full variable domain, in which reference TRBV30 and TRBJ2-7 provide the parts outside the CDR3, is SQTIHQWPATLVQPVGSPLSLECTVEGTSNPNLYWYRQAAGRGLQLLFYSVGIGQISSEVPQNLSASRPQDRQFILSSKKLLLSDSGFYLCAWSAYYEQYFGPGTRLTVT.

This clone was seen once. The chain has TRBV7-9 and TRBJ1-2; D may be TRBD1 (6 bases). Germline V gene lookup returns CDR1 SEHNR and CDR2 FQNEAQ (reference sequence). V was shortened by 6 bases and J by 4 bases, with 12 bases between the two germline ends. The CDR3 sequence is 13 residues long. The CDR3 DNA reads TGTGCCAGCAGACAACCGGACAGCTATGGCTACACCTTC. Translating gives CASRQPDSYGYTF. Complete variable domain (other parts from reference TRBV7-9 and TRBJ1-2): DTGVSQNPRHKITKRGQNVTFRCDPISEHNRLYWYRQTLGQGPEFLTYFQNEAQLEKSRLLSDRFSAERPKGSFSTLEIQRTEQGDSAMYLCASRQPDSYGYTFGSGTRLTVV.